This T cell receptor beta chain was documented in a study of T cells in Graves' hyperthyroidism and ophthalmopathy. Overall study: Peripheral blood was taken when the disease was first diagnosed, before any treatment began. Whole-study findings and limits: Ophthalmopathy, as predicted by the model, came a median 6.5 months after the prediction. Stable hyperthyroidism and ophthalmopathy were separated using 13 V-J signatures.

As to this clonotype: Its target is unknown. A much larger clone sits a single nucleotide away, making a read error possible.

Patients aged 18 to 65 had newly diagnosed hyperthyroidism lasting under 2 months. Authors of the study amplified TCR beta CDR3 regions from RNA transcripts. TCR CDR3 underwent first-round RT-PCR with the HTBI primer set. TCRdb used MiXCR to reprocess the multiplex PCR reads, holding one entry per CDR3 protein. The sample yields a few hundred thousand distinct CDR3 sequences, around 14% seen once. The sequence derives from a woman younger than 45 with Graves' hyperthyroidism. Specimen: blood.

CDR3 in amino acids: CAWGLAGQETQYF. The CDR3, as DNA: TGTGCCTGGGGTCTGGCGGGCCAAGAGACCCAGTACTTC. This chain connects TRBV30 to TRBJ2-5, with D possibly being TRBD2 (5 bases). The CDR3 contains 13 residues. V was shortened by 5 bases and J by 1 base, with 11 bases between the two germline ends. Germline assignment: CDR1 GTSNPN and CDR2 SVGIG (reference sequence). Complete variable domain (other parts from reference TRBV30 and TRBJ2-5): SQTIHQWPATLVQPVGSPLSLECTVEGTSNPNLYWYRQAAGRGLQLLFYSVGIGQISSEVPQNLSASRPQDRQFILSSKKLLLSDSGFYLCAWGLAGQETQYFGPGTRLLVL.